This T cell receptor (beta chain) was identified during a study of blood T cell repertoires in COVID-19. Study background: In each case, the material was cDNA or gDNA derived from T cells, B-cell-depleted T cells, or PBMCs.

In the original analysis: The authors estimated nucleated cell counts from reference gene primer amplification. Assay used: immunoSEQ multiplex PCR; TCRdb lists only in-frame clones, some missing. That table supplies the V and J calls and clone size; D and trimming were determined from the DNA. The data hold under 250,000 clones, with around nine tenths observed a single time. Trimming left V 0 bases short and J 2 bases short, with 2 bases between. The length of the CDR3 is 12 residues. Germline CDR1 and CDR2: SGHRS and YFSETQ. This chain connects TRBV5-1 to TRBJ2-5; D is unclear. This receptor was taken from a woman aged 55-70 years who had recovered from COVID-19. The sequenced material came from peripheral blood. Here the CDR3 reads CASSLAQETQYF. In nucleotides, the CDR3 is TGCGCCAGCAGCTTGGCTCAAGAGACCCAGTACTTC.